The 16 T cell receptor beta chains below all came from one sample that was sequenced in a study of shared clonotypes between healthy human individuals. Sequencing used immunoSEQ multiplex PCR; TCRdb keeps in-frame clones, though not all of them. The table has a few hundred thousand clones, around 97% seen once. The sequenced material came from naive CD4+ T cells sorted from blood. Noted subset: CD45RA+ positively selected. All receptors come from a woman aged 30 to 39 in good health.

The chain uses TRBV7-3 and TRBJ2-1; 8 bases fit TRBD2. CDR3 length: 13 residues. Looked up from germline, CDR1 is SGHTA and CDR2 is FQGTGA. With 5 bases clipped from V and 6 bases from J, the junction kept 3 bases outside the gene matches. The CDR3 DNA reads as TGTGCCAGCAGCGGAAGCGGGAGCAATGAGCAGTTCTTC. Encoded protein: CASSGSGSNEQFF.

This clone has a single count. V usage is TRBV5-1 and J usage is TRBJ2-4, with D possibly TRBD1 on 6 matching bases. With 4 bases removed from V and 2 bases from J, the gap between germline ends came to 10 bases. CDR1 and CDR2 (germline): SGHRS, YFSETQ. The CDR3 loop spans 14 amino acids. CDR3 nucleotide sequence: TGCGCCAGCAGCCTAGGACAGACCAAAAACATTCAGTACTTC. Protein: CASSLGQTKNIQYF.

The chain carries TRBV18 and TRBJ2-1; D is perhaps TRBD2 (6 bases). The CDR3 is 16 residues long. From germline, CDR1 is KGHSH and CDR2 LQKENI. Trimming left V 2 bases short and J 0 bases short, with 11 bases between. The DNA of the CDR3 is TGTGCCAGCTCACCAACGTCGGGACTCTCCTACAATGAGCAGTTCTTC. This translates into CASSPTSGLSYNEQFF.

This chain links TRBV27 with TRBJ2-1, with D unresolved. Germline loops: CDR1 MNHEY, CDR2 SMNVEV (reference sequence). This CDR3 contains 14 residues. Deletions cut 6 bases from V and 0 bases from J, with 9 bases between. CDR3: CASRRHSSYNEQFF. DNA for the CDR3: TGTGCCAGCAGGCGACATAGCTCCTACAATGAGCAGTTCTTC.

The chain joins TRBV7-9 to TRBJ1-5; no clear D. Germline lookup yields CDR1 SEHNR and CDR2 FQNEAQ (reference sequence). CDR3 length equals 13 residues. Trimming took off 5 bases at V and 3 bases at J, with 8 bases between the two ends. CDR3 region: CASSRTFNQPQHF. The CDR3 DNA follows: TGTGCCAGCAGCCGGACCTTCAATCAGCCCCAGCATTTT.

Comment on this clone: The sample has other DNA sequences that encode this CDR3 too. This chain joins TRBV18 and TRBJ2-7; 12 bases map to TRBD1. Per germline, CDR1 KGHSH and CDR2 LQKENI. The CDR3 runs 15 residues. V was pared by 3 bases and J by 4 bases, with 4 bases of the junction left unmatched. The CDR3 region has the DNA TGTGCCAGCTCACCCGGGACAGGGGGCTCTTACGAGCAGTACTTC. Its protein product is CASSPGTGGSYEQYF.

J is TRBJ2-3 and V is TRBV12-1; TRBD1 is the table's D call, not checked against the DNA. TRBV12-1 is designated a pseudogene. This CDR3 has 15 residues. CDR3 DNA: TGTGCCAGCAGCAACCGGGACAGGAGCACAGATACGCAGTATTTT. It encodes CASSNRDRSTDTQYF.

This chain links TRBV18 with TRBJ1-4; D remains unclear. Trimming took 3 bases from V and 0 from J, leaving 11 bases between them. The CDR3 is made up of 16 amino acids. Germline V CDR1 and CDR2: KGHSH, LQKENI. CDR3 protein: CASSPQETPTNEKLFF. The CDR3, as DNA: TGTGCCAGCTCACCTCAGGAGACGCCAACTAATGAAAAACTGTTTTTT.

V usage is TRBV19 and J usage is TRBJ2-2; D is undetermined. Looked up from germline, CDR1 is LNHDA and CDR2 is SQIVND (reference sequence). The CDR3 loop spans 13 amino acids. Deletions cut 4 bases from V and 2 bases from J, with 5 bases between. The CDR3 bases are TGTGCCAGTAGTAGCGAAAACACCGGGGAGCTGTTTTTT. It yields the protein CASSSENTGELFF.

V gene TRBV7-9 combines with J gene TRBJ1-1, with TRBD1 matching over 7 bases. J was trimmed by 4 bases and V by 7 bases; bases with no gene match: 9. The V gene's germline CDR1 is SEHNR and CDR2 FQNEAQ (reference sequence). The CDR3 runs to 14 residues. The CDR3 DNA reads TGTGCCAGCATTCTCAGGGGGGACGGCACTGAAGCTTTCTTT. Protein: CASILRGDGTEAFF.

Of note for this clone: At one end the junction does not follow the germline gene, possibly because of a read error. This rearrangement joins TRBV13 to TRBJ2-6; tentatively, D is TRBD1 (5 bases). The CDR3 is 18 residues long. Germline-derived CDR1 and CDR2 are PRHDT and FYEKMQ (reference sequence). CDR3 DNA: TGTGCCAGCAGCCTAGGGGAACAGCTAGACTCTGGGGCCAACGTCCTGACTTTC. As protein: CASSLGEQLDSGANVLTF.

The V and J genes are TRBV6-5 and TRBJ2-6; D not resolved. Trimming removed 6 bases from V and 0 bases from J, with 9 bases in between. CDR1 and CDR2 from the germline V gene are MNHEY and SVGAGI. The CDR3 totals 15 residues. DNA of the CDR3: TGTGCCAGCAGCTTCAGGCGCTCTGGGGCCAACGTCCTGACTTTC. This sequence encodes CASSFRRSGANVLTF.

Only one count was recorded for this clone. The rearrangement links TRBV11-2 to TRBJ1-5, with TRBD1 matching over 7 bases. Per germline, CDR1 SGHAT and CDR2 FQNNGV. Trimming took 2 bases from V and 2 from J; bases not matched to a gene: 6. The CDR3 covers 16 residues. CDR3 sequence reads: CASSLNRGNGNQPQHF. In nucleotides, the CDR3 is TGTGCCAGCAGCTTAAACAGGGGTAACGGCAATCAGCCCCAGCATTTT.

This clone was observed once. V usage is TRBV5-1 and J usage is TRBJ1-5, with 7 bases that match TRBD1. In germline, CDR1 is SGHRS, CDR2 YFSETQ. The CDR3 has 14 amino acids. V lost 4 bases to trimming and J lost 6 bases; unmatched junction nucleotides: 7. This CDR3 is CASSLGTVGQPQHF. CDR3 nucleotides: TGCGCCAGCAGCCTTGGGACAGTAGGTCAGCCCCAGCATTTT.

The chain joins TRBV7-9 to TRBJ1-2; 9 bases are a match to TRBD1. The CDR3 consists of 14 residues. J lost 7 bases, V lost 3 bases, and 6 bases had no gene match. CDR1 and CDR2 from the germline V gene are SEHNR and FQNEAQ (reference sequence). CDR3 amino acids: CASSFTGTGIGYTF. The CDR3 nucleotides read TGTGCCAGCAGCTTCACCGGGACAGGGATTGGCTACACCTTC.

The CDR3 region is CASRPQGNTEAFF. CDR3 nucleotide sequence: TGTGCCAGCAGGCCACAGGGGAACACTGAAGCTTTCTTT. The chain joins TRBV7-8 to TRBJ1-1; D is perhaps TRBD1 (6 bases). CDR3 size: 13 residues. Germline loops: CDR1 SGHVS, CDR2 FQNEAQ. Trimming pared 6 bases from V and 1 base from J, leaving 9 bases between.